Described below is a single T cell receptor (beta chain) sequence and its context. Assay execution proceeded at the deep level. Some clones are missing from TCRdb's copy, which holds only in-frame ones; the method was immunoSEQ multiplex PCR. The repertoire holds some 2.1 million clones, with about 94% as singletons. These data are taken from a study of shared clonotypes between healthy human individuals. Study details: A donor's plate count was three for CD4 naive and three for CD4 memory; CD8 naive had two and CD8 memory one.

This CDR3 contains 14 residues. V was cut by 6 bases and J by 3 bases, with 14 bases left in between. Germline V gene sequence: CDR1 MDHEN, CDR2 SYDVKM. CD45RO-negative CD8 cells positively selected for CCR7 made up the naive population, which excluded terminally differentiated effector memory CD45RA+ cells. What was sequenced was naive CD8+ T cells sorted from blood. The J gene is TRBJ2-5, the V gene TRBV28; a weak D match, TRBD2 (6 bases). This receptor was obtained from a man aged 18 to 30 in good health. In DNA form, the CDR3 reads TGTGCCAGCAGACCGGGGGACTCCGAAGAGACCCAGTACTTC. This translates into CASRPGDSEETQYF.